These 23 T cell receptor beta chains originate from one sample sequenced in a study of blood T cell repertoires in COVID-19. Some clones are missing from TCRdb's copy, which holds only in-frame ones; the method was immunoSEQ multiplex PCR. The sample holds under 250,000 clones, about 90% seen once. Sequencing input: peripheral blood. Receptors originate from a man in his sixties with COVID-19, enrolled during active disease.

The chain carries TRBV11-3 and TRBJ2-5; D is ambiguous. Germline lookup yields CDR1 SGHNT and CDR2 YENEEA. The CDR3 consists of 14 residues. Trimming stripped 1 base from V and 5 bases from J, with 11 bases between. CDR3: CASSLGGETETQYF. CDR3 coding DNA: TGTGCCAGCAGCTTAGGAGGCGAGACGGAGACCCAGTACTTC.

In this sample, this clone turned up a few times. The chain is built from TRBV24-1 and TRBJ2-7; D perhaps matches TRBD2 (6 bases). V lost 9 bases to trimming and J lost 0 bases, with 11 bases between them. Germline assignment: CDR1 KGHDR and CDR2 SFDVKD. The CDR3 has 13 amino acids. The CDR3 here is CATGDGSSYEQYF. For the CDR3, the DNA is TGTGCCACCGGGGACGGGAGCTCCTACGAGCAGTACTTC.

This rearrangement joins TRBV18 to TRBJ1-5; 11 positions match TRBD1. CDR1 is KGHSH and CDR2 is LQKENI in the germline V gene. The length of the CDR3 is 17 residues. V dropped 2 bases and J dropped 5; count of bases not matched to a gene: 8. In DNA form, the CDR3 reads TGTGCCAGCTCACCAGGACAGGGGGCACAACGAGATCAGCCCCAGCATTTT. Amino acid sequence: CASSPGQGAQRDQPQHF.

The chain has TRBV5-1 and TRBJ2-2; the D gene is possibly TRBD1 (5 bases). V lost 5 bases and J 7 bases, leaving 12 bases between the germline ends. The germline gives CDR1 SGHRS, CDR2 YFSETQ. CDR3 size: 13 residues. The CDR3 region is CASRQAVNGELFF. The CDR3 nucleotides read TGCGCCAGCAGACAGGCGGTGAACGGGGAGCTGTTTTTT.

J is TRBJ2-2 and V is TRBV7-3, with 8 bases lining up with TRBD2. The length of the CDR3 is 17 residues. Germline CDR1 reads SGHTA; CDR2 reads FQGTGA. Unmatched junction bases numbered 7, after V lost 2 bases and J lost 2 bases. The CDR3 sequence is CASSLVSGGINTGELFF. The CDR3 nucleotides are TGTGCCAGCAGCTTAGTAAGCGGGGGAATTAACACCGGGGAGCTGTTTTTT.

This clone was observed once. The chain carries TRBV6-5 and TRBJ1-1; TRBD1 matches at 7 bases. Unmatched junction bases numbered 5, after V lost 0 bases and J lost 4 bases. Germline CDR1 MNHEY, CDR2 SVGAGI. The CDR3 runs to 15 residues. This CDR3 is CASSYSGSGGTEAFF. The CDR3 region has the DNA TGTGCCAGCAGTTACTCGGGCTCAGGGGGCACTGAAGCTTTCTTT.

The gene calls are TRBV4-1 and TRBJ2-6, with 8 bases aligning to TRBD1. The trim removed 4 bases at V and 0 bases at J, leaving 11 bases unmatched. This CDR3 comprises 19 residues. Germline loops: CDR1 MGHRA, CDR2 YSYEKL. The CDR3 DNA sequence: TGCGCCAGCAGCCCGCAACCGGGACAGGCCTTCTCTGGGGCCAACGTCCTGACTTTC. It codes for CASSPQPGQAFSGANVLTF.

The gene calls are TRBV19 and TRBJ2-7, with D unclear. V lost 3 bases to trimming and J lost 1 base, with 10 bases between them. The CDR3 contains 14 residues. In germline, CDR1 is LNHDA, CDR2 SQIVND (reference sequence). CDR3 in amino acids: CASSISARSYEQYF. The CDR3 DNA is TGTGCCAGTAGTATCTCCGCGCGTTCCTACGAGCAGTACTTC.

This chain uses TRBV10-3 with TRBJ2-7; 7 bases are a match to TRBD2. Germline assignment: CDR1 ENHRY and CDR2 SYGVKD. This CDR3 is 15 amino acids long. J lost 3 bases, V lost 3 bases, and 8 bases had no gene match. The CDR3 sequence is CAISEFALAVYEQYF. The DNA for the CDR3 is TGTGCCATCAGTGAATTCGCGCTAGCGGTCTACGAGCAGTACTTC.

The CDR3 is CASSQARGLTEAFF. The CDR3 DNA reads as TGTGCCAGCAGCCAAGCCAGGGGGCTCACTGAAGCTTTCTTT. The chain joins TRBV3-1 (or the pseudogene TRBV3-2) to TRBJ1-1; 8 bases are a match to TRBD1. The germline V gene has CDR1 LGHDT and CDR2 YNNKEL (reference sequence). The CDR3 runs to 14 residues. Losses at the gene ends were 1 base for V and 4 bases for J; bases not matched to a gene: 2.

In its sample, this clone was seen once. The chain joins TRBV11-2 to TRBJ1-2; D is uncertain. The V gene lost 5 bases and the J gene lost 1 base, with 11 bases spanning the gap. Germline-derived CDR1 and CDR2 are SGHAT and FQNNGV. The CDR3 runs to 14 residues. Here the CDR3 DNA reads TGTGCCAGCAGCGAGCGGACGGATAACTATGGCTACACCTTC. Translating gives CASSERTDNYGYTF.

The rearrangement links TRBV3-1 (or the pseudogene TRBV3-2) to TRBJ2-1, with 7 bases matching TRBD2. The J segment lost 4 bases and the V segment lost 4 bases, leaving 7 bases of the junction unmatched. CDR3 length equals 15 residues. Germline assignment: CDR1 LGHDT and CDR2 YNNKEL (reference sequence). CDR3 protein: CASSPTGGSYNEQFF. The CDR3 region has the DNA TGTGCCAGCAGCCCCACGGGGGGAAGTTACAATGAGCAGTTCTTC.

This chain joins TRBV11-2 and TRBJ2-7, with D possibly TRBD1 on 7 matching bases. Trimming left V 6 bases short and J 2 bases short, with 20 bases between. The CDR3 contains 16 residues. The V gene's germline CDR1 is SGHAT and CDR2 FQNNGV. CDR3 loop: CASRRIQGGTPYEQYF. Here the CDR3 DNA reads TGTGCCAGCAGACGTATCCAGGGGGGCACCCCCTACGAGCAGTACTTC.

V usage is TRBV6-5 and J usage is TRBJ2-7; 9 nucleotides line up with TRBD1. Looked up from germline, CDR1 is MNHEY and CDR2 is SVGAGI. The trim removed 2 bases at V and 2 bases at J, leaving 1 base unmatched. The CDR3 is 14 residues long. CDR3 in DNA: TGTGCCAGCAGTTACGGGACAGGGACCTACGAGCAGTACTTC. It yields the protein CASSYGTGTYEQYF.

V is TRBV7-2 and J is TRBJ1-1; 7 nucleotides match TRBD1. This CDR3 has 15 amino acids. V gave up 4 bases and J gave up 5 bases; unmatched junction bases: 10. The germline V gene encodes CDR1 SGHTA and CDR2 FQGNSA. The CDR3 nucleotides are TGTGCCAGCAGCTCCAGGACAGGATGGGGGACTGAAGCTTTCTTT. This encodes CASSSRTGWGTEAFF. The whole variable domain, filled in from reference TRBV7-2 and TRBJ1-1, reads GAGVSQSPSNKVTEKGKDVELRCDPISGHTALYWYRQSLGQGLEFLIYFQGNSAPDKSGLPSDRFSAERTGGSVSTLTIQRTQQEDSAVYLCASSSRTGWGTEAFFGQGTRLTVV.

The chain has TRBV10-3 and TRBJ1-2, with a weak D call TRBD1 (6 bases). CDR1 and CDR2 from the germline V gene are ENHRY and SYGVKD. CDR3 size: 12 residues. With 6 bases removed from V and 9 bases from J, the gap between germline ends came to 14 bases. In nucleotides, the CDR3 is TGTGCCATCAGCGAAACAGGGTCGAGCTACACCTTC. Translated, it gives CAISETGSSYTF.

This clone was observed once. The chain couples TRBV29-1 to TRBJ2-1; 9 nucleotides agree with TRBD1. J lost 8 bases, V lost 6 bases, and 5 bases had no gene match. The CDR3 spans 12 residues. Germline CDR1 is SQVTM and CDR2 is ANQGSEA. The CDR3 coding sequence is TGCAGCGTGCGACAGGGGGTAGATGAGCAGTTCTTC. Amino acids: CSVRQGVDEQFF.

The rearrangement links TRBV4-2 to TRBJ1-1; D not certain. Trimming stripped 0 bases from V and 1 base from J, with 12 bases between. Germline V gene data show CDR1 as LGHNA and CDR2 as YNFKEQ. The CDR3 has 16 residues. CDR3: CASSQDVGRENTEAFF. The CDR3 nucleotides read TGTGCCAGCAGCCAAGATGTTGGACGGGAGAACACTGAAGCTTTCTTT.

V and J are TRBV7-2 and TRBJ1-2, with D perhaps matching TRBD1 (5 bases). V shed 5 bases and J shed 5 bases, with 9 bases lying between them. Germline values: CDR1 SGHTA, CDR2 FQGNSA. The CDR3 consists of 12 residues. The DNA for the CDR3 is TGTGCCAGCAGCCCGGGGGAGTATGGCTACACCTTC. This translates into CASSPGEYGYTF.

This chain links TRBV6-6 with TRBJ2-3; possible D gene TRBD2, 6 bases. The germline gives CDR1 MNHNY, CDR2 SVGAGI (reference sequence). The CDR3 consists of 15 residues. Trimming left V 7 bases short and J 2 bases short, with 16 bases between. CDR3 in amino acids: CASIAFGTLTDTQYF. CDR3 DNA sequence: TGTGCCAGCATTGCCTTCGGGACTCTCACAGATACGCAGTATTTT.

This clone was recorded once. The gene calls are TRBV27 and TRBJ2-1; TRBD1 agrees at 7 bases. Unmatched junction bases numbered 13, after V lost 6 bases and J lost 8 bases. Per germline, CDR1 MNHEY and CDR2 SMNVEV (reference sequence). The CDR3 totals 15 residues. The CDR3 DNA sequence: TGTGCCAGCAGACCCGACAGGGCGGTTAGGGATGAGCAGTTCTTC. This translates into CASRPDRAVRDEQFF.

This CDR3 is CASSFETSGRRSSYEQYF. CDR3 nucleotides: TGTGCCAGCAGCTTTGAGACTAGCGGAAGAAGGAGTTCCTACGAGCAGTACTTC. This sequence joins TRBV5-4 and TRBJ2-7; 9 positions agree with TRBD2. V lost 2 bases to trimming and J lost 1 base; unmatched junction nucleotides: 13. This CDR3 comprises 18 residues. The V gene's germline CDR1 is SGHNT and CDR2 YYREEE (reference sequence).

The chain recombines TRBV2 with TRBJ2-6; D might be TRBD1 (8 bases). Germline V lookup: CDR1 SNHLY, CDR2 FYNNEI. The CDR3 is 17 amino acids. The V end was cut by 6 bases, the J end by 0 bases, with 15 bases between. The CDR3 protein is CASRQGEGRSGANVLTF. In nucleotides, the CDR3 is TGTGCCAGCAGACAGGGGGAGGGTCGCTCTGGGGCCAACGTCCTGACTTTC.